Given below is one T cell receptor (beta chain) in context. This CDR3 spans 14 amino acids. Germline trimming cut 4 bases from V and 8 bases from J; bases unmatched to any gene: 6. From germline, CDR1 is LGHDT and CDR2 YNNKEL (reference sequence). This sample is drawn from a study of blood T cell repertoires in COVID-19. TCRdb's copy holds only in-frame clones and misses some; the assay was immunoSEQ multiplex PCR. The sample contains hundreds of thousands of clones, roughly 89% of which appear only once. Clinical histories supplied by participants themselves formed the basis of cohort assignment. V is TRBV3-1 (or the pseudogene TRBV3-2) and J is TRBJ1-4; TRBD1 matches at 8 bases. This sequence originates from a man under 40 who had been exposed to COVID-19. Sequencing was performed on PBMCs or T cells enriched from blood (not recorded which). The chain's CDR3 is CASSRRGRGEKLFF. The CDR3 DNA is TGTGCCAGCAGCCGCAGGGGGCGCGGGGAAAAACTGTTTTTT.